This TCR beta chain comes out of a study of human T cells and chemical hapten exposure. Study at large: Patients, chiefly female, had alopecia areata, totalis or universalis. Overall study findings and caveats: Expanded TCRs were compared with controls, and the expanded TCRs formed significantly more large CDR3 similarity clusters.

As to this clonotype: The antigen remains unidentified.

The time point is: pre-sensitization, week 0. Specified treatment: therapeutic diphenylcyclopropenone sensitization with weekly scalp DPC. TCRdb independently ran MiXCR on the RACE reads; one entry per CDR3 protein. In the table there are approximately 80,000 distinct CDR3 sequences, roughly 15% of which are singletons. This CDR3 spans 13 amino acids. Trimming stripped 5 bases from V and 2 bases from J, with 10 bases between. Germline-derived CDR1 and CDR2 are MNHEY and SVGEGT. Here the sequenced sample was whole blood, taken in connection with sensitization to the hapten diphenylcyclopropenone (DPC). The clonotype comes from a woman aged 50 to 60 with alopecia areata. Some clones in this sample may be carry-over from other donors' samples. The chain employs TRBV6-2 or TRBV6-3 and TRBJ2-7; D remains unclear. DNA for the CDR3: TGTGCCAGCAGTGACGCTTGGACCTACGAGCAGTACTTC. Amino acid sequence: CASSDAWTYEQYF.